The rows below give T cell receptor beta chains drawn from one sample of a study of blood T cells in healthy people across ages. TCRdb re-derived calls from the 5' RACE reads in MiXCR, one entry per CDR3 protein. The data contain around 990,000 distinct CDR3 sequences, around 27% of them singletons. This same sample was also part of a study on T cells of mothers and their children.

The specimen was blood. The origin of the receptors is a girl aged 2-9 years in good health. CDR3s include the opening cysteine and the closing phenylalanine or tryptophan. The D gene is left open where the match is weak. Clone size appears in some rows only: once, few, many, or a class for an expanded clone.

DNA	CDR3	J	size	D	V
TGTGCCAGCAGCGTAGCTGGCAGGGGAGAAGCTTTCTTT	CASSVAGRGEAFF	TRBJ1-1	few	-	TRBV9
TGTGCCAGCAGCTCGGAAGTCACAGATACGCAGTATTTT	CASSSEVTDTQYF	TRBJ2-3	few	-	TRBV13
TGTGCCAGCACCGCGACTAGCTCCTACAATGAGCAGTTCTTC	CASTATSSYNEQFF	TRBJ2-1	few	-	TRBV6-1
TGTGCCAGCAGTTTAGGGGAGAACGCATACGAGCAGTACTTC	CASSLGENAYEQYF	TRBJ2-7	few	-	TRBV27
TGCAGCGTTGGGGCCCACAGGGGAGGCTACACTGAGCAGTTCTTC	CSVGAHRGGYTEQFF	TRBJ2-1	few	-	TRBV29-1
TGTGCCAGCAGTGACAAGACAGGGAACGAGCAGTACTTC	CASSDKTGNEQYF	TRBJ2-7	-	TRBD1	TRBV12-3/TRBV12-4
TGTGCCAGCAGTTACGCTCACGAGCAGTACTTC	CASSYAHEQYF	TRBJ2-7	few	-	TRBV6-5
TGTGCCAGCAGTTATGGGACAGGGGTTTACACCGGGGAGCTGTTTTTT	CASSYGTGVYTGELFF	TRBJ2-2	-	TRBD1	TRBV12-3/TRBV12-4
TGTGCCAGCAGTTTCAGCGGTAACCAGTACTTC	CASSFSGNQYF	TRBJ2-5	-	-	TRBV27
TGCAGTGCTAGAGATCGGAAATACAATGAGCAGTTCTTC	CSARDRKYNEQFF	TRBJ2-1	-	-	TRBV20-1
TGTGCCAGCAGTGCCGTGAACGGCGGGGATCAAGAGACCCAGCACTTC	CASSAVNGGDQETQHF	TRBJ2-5	-	-	TRBV12-3/TRBV12-4
TGTGCCAGCAGCCAAGATTTCAGAAGCTCCTACAATGAGCAGTTCTTC	CASSQDFRSSYNEQFF	TRBJ2-1	-	-	TRBV4-2
TGCAGTGCCGTTAAAACTTTCGGAGGTAGCTATGGCTACACCTTC	CSAVKTFGGSYGYTF	TRBJ1-2	few	-	TRBV20-1
TGCAGCGTCGCAGACCAGTACAATGTGCAGTTCTTC	CSVADQYNVQFF	TRBJ2-1	-	-	TRBV29-1